This entry lists 21 T cell receptor beta chains sequenced from one sample in a study of siplizumab effects on memory and regulatory T cells. Assay used: immunoSEQ multiplex PCR; TCRdb lists only in-frame clones, some missing. The profile covers around 87,000 clones, with around 89% appearing a single time and 15% taken by the ten largest. Material: CD4+ T cells sorted from blood. These receptors originate from a human donor in good health.

J is TRBJ1-3 and V is TRBV11-2; perhaps TRBD1 as D (6 bases). Germline V gives CDR1 SGHAT, CDR2 FQNNGV. The V end was cut by 3 bases, the J end by 2 bases, with 8 bases between. This CDR3 contains 14 residues. The CDR3 DNA reads as TGTGCCAGCAGCTTGAACAGGGCTGGAAACACCATATATTTT. This sequence encodes CASSLNRAGNTIYF.

The V call is TRBV18, the J call TRBJ2-1; no reliable D call. The CDR3 runs 13 residues. The germline V gene encodes CDR1 KGHSH and CDR2 LQKENI. The ends were cut back, 3 bases at V and 4 bases at J, with 7 bases in the middle. CDR3 nucleotides: TGTGCCAGCTCACCGGTCCGATACAATGAGCAGTTCTTC. This codes for CASSPVRYNEQFF. Full variable domain (remainder filled in from reference TRBV18 and TRBJ2-1): NAGVMQNPRHLVRRRGQEARLRCSPMKGHSHVYWYRQLPEEGLKFMVYLQKENIIDESGMPKERFSAEFPKEGPSILRIQQVVRGDSAAYFCASSPVRYNEQFFGPGTRLTVL.

Turning to this clone: Other DNA sequences within the sample encode an identical CDR3. The rearrangement uses TRBV18 and TRBJ2-7; D gene uncertain. This CDR3 is built from 12 residues. Germline V CDR1 and CDR2: KGHSH, LQKENI. Between the trimmed V and J ends, which lost 3 bases and 2 bases, there was a span of 5 bases. CDR3 nucleotide sequence: TGTGCCAGCTCACCGGGTACCTACGAGCAGTACTTC. As protein: CASSPGTYEQYF.

As concerns this clone: The same CDR3 can be traced to other DNA sequences in this sample. The gene calls are TRBV2 and TRBJ2-2, with D possibly being TRBD2 (7 bases). Per the germline V gene, CDR1 is SNHLY and CDR2 is FYNNEI. Trimming pared 7 bases from V and 5 bases from J, leaving 23 bases between. The CDR3 is 17 amino acids. CDR3 sequence: CASNRRGGLAATGELFF. The CDR3 coding sequence is TGTGCCAGCAATCGAAGGGGGGGGCTAGCAGCAACCGGGGAGCTGTTTTTT. The full variable domain, in which reference TRBV2 and TRBJ2-2 provide the parts outside the CDR3, is EPEVTQTPSHQVTQMGQEVILRCVPISNHLYFYWYRQILGQKVEFLVSFYNNEISEKSEIFDDQFSVERPDGSNFTLKIRSTKLEDSAMYFCASNRRGGLAATGELFFGEGSRLTVL.

The chain links TRBV27 to TRBJ2-3; D is perhaps TRBD1 (6 bases). The CDR3 has 17 residues. Deletions cut 2 bases from V and 1 base from J, with 16 bases between. Germline CDR1 is MNHEY and CDR2 is SMNVEV (reference sequence). CDR3 loop: CASSLMGAALGTDTQYF. The CDR3 DNA follows: TGTGCCAGCAGTTTAATGGGGGCAGCCCTAGGCACAGATACGCAGTATTTT.

This clone was recorded a few times. This chain links TRBV2 with TRBJ1-1; D uncertain. Trimming stripped 0 bases from V and 11 bases from J, with 10 bases between. This CDR3 region has 12 residues. Germline values: CDR1 SNHLY, CDR2 FYNNEI. CDR3 sequence (DNA): TGTGCCAGCAGTGAAGCGCTACGGGTCGCTTTCTTT. Residues: CASSEALRVAFF.

This sequence joins TRBV5-1 and TRBJ2-1, with D perhaps matching TRBD2 (6 bases). In germline, CDR1 is SGHRS, CDR2 YFSETQ. Trimming removed 1 base from V and 4 bases from J, with 12 bases in between. CDR3 length: 15 amino acids. The CDR3 region is CASSLTTSSYNEQFF. CDR3 in DNA: TGCGCCAGCAGCTTGACGACTAGTTCGTACAATGAGCAGTTCTTC.

The chain couples TRBV5-4 to TRBJ2-1; D perhaps matches TRBD2 (6 bases). V was clipped by 3 bases and J by 3 bases, with 13 bases between them. The CDR3 is 15 residues long. Germline-derived CDR1 and CDR2 are SGHNT and YYREEE (reference sequence). The CDR3 loop reads CASSSGLVNYNEQFF. DNA for the CDR3: TGTGCCAGCAGCTCGGGACTGGTCAACTACAATGAGCAGTTCTTC.

V is TRBV29-1 and J is TRBJ2-2; TRBD1 matches 10 bases. The CDR3 covers 16 residues. V was clipped by 6 bases and J by 4 bases; unmatched bases: 11. Germline V gene data show CDR1 as SQVTM and CDR2 as ANQGSEA. CDR3 residues: CSVEIRDRGGTGELFF. DNA for the CDR3: TGCAGCGTGGAGATAAGGGACAGGGGTGGCACCGGGGAGCTGTTTTTT.

This chain connects TRBV9 to TRBJ2-7; 12 bases align to TRBD2. V lost 3 bases, J lost 5 bases, and 6 bases stayed unmatched. CDR1 is SGDLS and CDR2 is YYNGEE in the germline V gene. The CDR3 has 15 amino acids. Here the CDR3 DNA reads TGTGCCAGCAGCGCGACTAGCGGGAGTGCTCACGAGCAGTACTTC. It codes for CASSATSGSAHEQYF.

This rearrangement joins TRBV2 to TRBJ2-5; perhaps TRBD2 as D (6 bases). Germline CDR1 reads SNHLY; CDR2 reads FYNNEI. CDR3 length equals 14 residues. Trimming left V 2 bases short and J 2 bases short, with 9 bases between. As DNA, the CDR3 is TGTGCCAGCAGTGAATTCGGGAGTCAAGAGACCCAGTACTTC. This gives the protein CASSEFGSQETQYF.

This clone was picked up a small number of times. The chain combines TRBV6-6 with TRBJ2-7; 10 bases align to TRBD2. Per the germline V gene, CDR1 is MNHNY and CDR2 is SVGAGI (reference sequence). The CDR3 loop spans 16 amino acids. The V segment lost 4 bases and the J segment 3 bases; nucleotides outside the gene matches: 9. The CDR3 DNA sequence: TGTGCCAGCAGTTTCATAGGGGGACTAGCGAGCTACGAGCAGTACTTC. Amino acids: CASSFIGGLASYEQYF.

The chain uses TRBV5-4 and TRBJ2-2; no clear D. Trimming left V 0 bases short and J 3 bases short, with 6 bases between. The CDR3 is 14 amino acids. Germline CDR1 and CDR2: SGHNT and YYREEE (reference sequence). CDR3 coding DNA: TGTGCCAGCAGCTTGGCTGGTGACACCGGGGAGCTGTTTTTT. This sequence encodes CASSLAGDTGELFF.

The sample holds one count of this clone. This chain connects TRBV4-2 to TRBJ1-3; D is unclear. The CDR3 spans 13 residues. Germline CDR1 LGHNA, CDR2 YNFKEQ. V was cut by 1 base and J by 16 bases, with 17 bases left in between. The CDR3 nucleotides are TGTGCCAGCAGCCAAGCTCGGGAGGCTAGGAAGTATTTT. Translation gives CASSQAREARKYF.

The rearrangement links TRBV21-1 to TRBJ2-7; no DNA check was done on the table's D call, TRBD1. TRBV21-1 is flagged as a pseudogene. There are 14 residues in the CDR3. This CDR3 is CASSKRRTVEEQYF. The DNA of the CDR3 is TGTGCCAGCAGCAAAAGACGGACAGTTGAAGAGCAGTACTTC.

The chain uses TRBV10-3 and TRBJ2-3; possibly TRBD2 for D (5 bases). CDR1 and CDR2 (germline): ENHRY, SYGVKD. This CDR3 is built from 14 residues. The ends were cut back, 2 bases at V and 2 bases at J, with 8 bases in the middle. The CDR3 DNA follows: TGTGCCATCAGTGAGCCGGGAACCACAGATACGCAGTATTTT. This sequence encodes CAISEPGTTDTQYF.

The J gene is TRBJ2-2, the V gene TRBV27, with 10 positions matching TRBD1. J lost 3 bases, V lost 4 bases, and 5 bases had no gene match. This CDR3 region has 16 residues. From germline, CDR1 is MNHEY and CDR2 SMNVEV (reference sequence). This CDR3 is CASSSGGQGDTGELFF. The CDR3 coding sequence is TGTGCCAGCAGTTCCGGAGGACAGGGGGACACCGGGGAGCTGTTTTTT.

This sequence joins TRBV5-4 and TRBJ2-7, with TRBD2 identical over 7 bases. The germline CDR1 and CDR2 sequences are SGHNT and YYREEE (reference sequence). Trimming removed 0 bases from V and 5 bases from J; junction bases left unmatched: 5. The CDR3 sequence is 14 residues long. This CDR3 is CASSLDLGGNEQYF. DNA of the CDR3: TGTGCCAGCAGCTTGGATCTGGGGGGGAACGAGCAGTACTTC.

V gene TRBV25-1 combines with J gene TRBJ2-5; the D call may be TRBD1 or TRBD2 (7 bases each). The CDR3 covers 14 residues. Trimming took off 5 bases at V and 5 bases at J, with 15 bases between the two ends. Germline-derived CDR1 and CDR2 are MGHDK and SYGVNS. CDR3 nucleotides: TGTGCCAGCAGTCGACAGGGAGGGGAGGAGACCCAGTACTTC. Amino acids: CASSRQGGEETQYF.

The gene calls are TRBV5-1 and TRBJ2-2; D remains unclear. Germline loops: CDR1 SGHRS, CDR2 YFSETQ. This CDR3 comprises 15 residues. The V gene lost 5 bases and the J gene lost 0 bases, with 11 bases spanning the gap. This CDR3 is CASRSSRTNTGELFF. In DNA, the CDR3 is TGCGCCAGCAGGAGTTCTCGGACGAACACCGGGGAGCTGTTTTTT. Filled out from reference TRBV5-1 and TRBJ2-2, the complete variable domain reads KAGVTQTPRYLIKTRGQQVTLSCSPISGHRSVSWYQQTPGQGLQFLFEYFSETQRNKGNFPGRFSGRQFSNSRSEMNVSTLELGDSALYLCASRSSRTNTGELFFGEGSRLTVL.

The rearrangement uses TRBV7-2 and TRBJ2-4; D unresolved. The V end lost 5 bases, the J end lost 2 bases, and 10 bases lay between the germline ends. CDR3 length equals 14 residues. CDR1 and CDR2 (germline): SGHTA, FQGNSA. CDR3 in amino acids: CASSRMGTKNIQYF. The CDR3 region has the DNA TGTGCCAGCAGCCGGATGGGGACCAAAAACATTCAGTACTTC.